A single T cell receptor (beta chain) is shown here with its context. The antigen is not known. From germline, CDR1 is SGHRS and CDR2 YFSETQ. The V end was cut by 7 bases, the J end by 3 bases, with 16 bases between. The CDR3 has 15 residues. The sample belongs to a study of cytotoxic CD8 clonotypes in ibrutinib-treated CLL. Study outcomes and limitations: An increase in clonality occurred at ibrutinib response, followed by a return toward baseline at progression. Circulating CD8+ T-cell counts were tracked by baseline clonality, which exceeded that of age-matched healthy donors.

The table came from immunoSEQ multiplex PCR; TCRdb's copy has only in-frame clones and leaves some out. Among fewer than 400,000 clones, about 61% were seen once, and the ten largest hold about 6.7%. The V gene is TRBV5-1, the J gene TRBJ2-2; no clear D gene. The specimen comprised PBMCs, sampled after 36 months of ibrutinib treatment. The receptor's source is a human donor with chronic lymphocytic leukemia. This chain's CDR3 is CASCRAVSDTGELFF. The DNA for the CDR3 is TGCGCCAGCTGTCGGGCTGTTTCGGACACCGGGGAGCTGTTTTTT. Supplemented by reference TRBV5-1 and TRBJ2-2, the full variable domain reads KAGVTQTPRYLIKTRGQQVTLSCSPISGHRSVSWYQQTPGQGLQFLFEYFSETQRNKGNFPGRFSGRQFSNSRSEMNVSTLELGDSALYLCASCRAVSDTGELFFGEGSRLTVL.